This T cell receptor beta chain was sequenced during a study of radiotherapy plus CTLA-4 blockade in lung cancer. Overall study findings and caveats: Clones of tumor-derived TCRs expanded in blood after radiotherapy plus ipilimumab. The best prediction of response reportedly came from early blood T cell clone dynamics, with interferon-beta.

This CDR3 comprises 13 residues. Trimming left V 6 bases short and J 5 bases short, with 13 bases between. Germline V CDR1 and CDR2: MDHEN, SYDVKM. Data came from immunoSEQ multiplex PCR; TCRdb stores just in-frame clones and leaves some out. The sample yields over 100,000 clones, more than 75% seen once. As regards this clone: The antigen remains undetermined.

This TCR came from a human donor with non-small cell lung cancer that progressed on radiotherapy plus ipilimumab. Some clones in this sample may be carry-over from other donors' samples. The V gene is TRBV28, the J gene TRBJ1-2, with D unclear. This specimen consisted of peripheral blood, obtained from a patient treated with radiotherapy plus ipilimumab. For the CDR3, the DNA is TGTGCCAGCAGCGAGGACGGACGGTATGGCTACACCTTC. This codes for CASSEDGRYGYTF.